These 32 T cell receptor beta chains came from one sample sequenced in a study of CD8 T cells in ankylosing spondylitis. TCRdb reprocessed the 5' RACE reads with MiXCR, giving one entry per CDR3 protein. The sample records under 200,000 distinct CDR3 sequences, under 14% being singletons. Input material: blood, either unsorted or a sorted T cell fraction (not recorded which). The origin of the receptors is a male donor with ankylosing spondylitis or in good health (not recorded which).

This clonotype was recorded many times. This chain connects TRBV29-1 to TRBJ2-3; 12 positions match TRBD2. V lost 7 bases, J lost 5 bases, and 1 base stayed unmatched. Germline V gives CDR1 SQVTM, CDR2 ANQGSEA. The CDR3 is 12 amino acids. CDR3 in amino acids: CSGGLAGDTQYF. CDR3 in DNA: TGCAGCGGGGGACTAGCGGGAGATACGCAGTATTTT.

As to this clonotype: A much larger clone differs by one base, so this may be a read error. Here the CDR3 DNA reads TGTGTCAGCAATTTAGCGGGGGGCTACAATGAGCAGTTCTTC. It is translated as CVSNLAGGYNEQFF. The chain employs TRBV6-2 or TRBV6-3 and TRBJ2-1; 10 bases align to TRBD2. The CDR3 totals 14 residues. CDR1 and CDR2 from the germline V gene are MNHEY and SVGEGT.

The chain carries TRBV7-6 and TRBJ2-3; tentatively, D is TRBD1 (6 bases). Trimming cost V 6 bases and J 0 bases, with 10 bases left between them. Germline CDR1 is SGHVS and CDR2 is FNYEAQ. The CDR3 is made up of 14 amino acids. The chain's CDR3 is CASRTGSSTDTQYF. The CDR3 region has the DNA TGTGCCAGCAGGACAGGCTCTAGCACAGATACGCAGTATTTT.

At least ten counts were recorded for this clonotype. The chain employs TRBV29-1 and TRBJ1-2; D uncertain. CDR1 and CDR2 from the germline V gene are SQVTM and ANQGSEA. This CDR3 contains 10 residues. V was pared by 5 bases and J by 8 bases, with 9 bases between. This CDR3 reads CSVRHDGYTF. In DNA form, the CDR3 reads TGCAGCGTTCGCCATGACGGCTACACCTTC.

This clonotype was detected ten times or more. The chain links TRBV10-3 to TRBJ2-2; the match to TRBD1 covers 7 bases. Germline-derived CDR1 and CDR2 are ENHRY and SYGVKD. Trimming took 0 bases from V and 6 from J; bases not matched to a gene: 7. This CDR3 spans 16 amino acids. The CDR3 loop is CAISESYPGTAGELFF. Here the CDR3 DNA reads TGTGCCATCAGTGAGTCGTATCCCGGGACAGCCGGGGAGCTGTTTTTT.

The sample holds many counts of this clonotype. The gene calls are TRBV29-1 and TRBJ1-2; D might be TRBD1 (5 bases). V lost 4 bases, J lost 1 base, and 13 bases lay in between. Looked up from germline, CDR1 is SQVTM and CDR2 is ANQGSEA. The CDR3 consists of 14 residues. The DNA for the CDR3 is TGCAGCGTTGGCCCCCGGGGGGATAACTATGGCTACACCTTC. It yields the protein CSVGPRGDNYGYTF. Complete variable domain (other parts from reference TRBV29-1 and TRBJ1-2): SAVISQKPSRDICQRGTSLTIQCQVDSQVTMMFWYRQQPGQSLTLIATANQGSEATYESGFVIDKFPISRPNLTFSTLTVSNMSPEDSSIYLCSVGPRGDNYGYTFGSGTRLTVV.

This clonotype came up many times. The CDR3 nucleotides are TGCGCCAGCAGCTTGGGGCTTCTAGCGTGGGATACGCAGTATTTT. Its protein is CASSLGLLAWDTQYF. This chain uses TRBV5-1 with TRBJ2-3; tentative D call: TRBD2 (6 bases). Germline V CDR1 and CDR2: SGHRS, YFSETQ. The length of the CDR3 is 15 residues. V was shortened by 0 bases and J by 6 bases, with 14 bases between the two germline ends.

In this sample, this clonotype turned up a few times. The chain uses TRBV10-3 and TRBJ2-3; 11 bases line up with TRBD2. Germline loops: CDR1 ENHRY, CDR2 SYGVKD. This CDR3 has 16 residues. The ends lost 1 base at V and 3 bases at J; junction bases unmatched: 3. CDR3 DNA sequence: TGTGCCATCAGTGAGTATCTAGCGGGAGGAACAGATACGCAGTATTTT. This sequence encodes CAISEYLAGGTDTQYF.

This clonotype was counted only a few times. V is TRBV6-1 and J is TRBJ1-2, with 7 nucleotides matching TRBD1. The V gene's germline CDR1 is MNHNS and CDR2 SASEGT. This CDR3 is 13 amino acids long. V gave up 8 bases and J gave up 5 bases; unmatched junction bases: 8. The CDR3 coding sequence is TGTGCCAGCCTAGGGGACAGAGCTTATGGCTACACCTTC. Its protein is CASLGDRAYGYTF.

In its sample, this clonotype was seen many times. The CDR3: CAISESGDTQYF. As DNA, the CDR3 is TGTGCCATCAGTGAGTCTGGGGATACGCAGTATTTT. The V and J genes are TRBV10-3 and TRBJ2-3, with unresolved D. CDR1 is ENHRY and CDR2 is SYGVKD in the germline V gene. The V end lost 0 bases, the J end lost 6 bases, and 4 bases lay between the germline ends. This CDR3 is 12 amino acids long.

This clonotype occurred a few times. CDR3 nucleotide sequence: TGTGCCACCAGTGATTTCCAGGGGGCTGATGAGCAGTTCTTC. Translated: CATSDFQGADEQFF. This chain uses TRBV24-1 with TRBJ2-1; TRBD1 aligns across 8 bases. The CDR3 is 14 amino acids. From germline, CDR1 is KGHDR and CDR2 SFDVKD. J lost 8 bases, V lost 1 base, and 3 bases had no gene match.

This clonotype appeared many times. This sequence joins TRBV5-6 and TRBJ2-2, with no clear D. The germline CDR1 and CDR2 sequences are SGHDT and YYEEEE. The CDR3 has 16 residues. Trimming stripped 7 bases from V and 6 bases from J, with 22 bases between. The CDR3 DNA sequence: TGTGCCAGCTCGCCGAACGGGCCCGGGCAGGCCGGGGAGCTGTTTTTT. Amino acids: CASSPNGPGQAGELFF.

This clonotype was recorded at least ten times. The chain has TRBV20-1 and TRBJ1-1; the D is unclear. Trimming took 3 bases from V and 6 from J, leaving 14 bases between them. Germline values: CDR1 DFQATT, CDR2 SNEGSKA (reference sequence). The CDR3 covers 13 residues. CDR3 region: CSARDPPRAEAFF. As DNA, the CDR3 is TGCAGTGCTAGGGACCCGCCAAGGGCTGAAGCTTTCTTT.

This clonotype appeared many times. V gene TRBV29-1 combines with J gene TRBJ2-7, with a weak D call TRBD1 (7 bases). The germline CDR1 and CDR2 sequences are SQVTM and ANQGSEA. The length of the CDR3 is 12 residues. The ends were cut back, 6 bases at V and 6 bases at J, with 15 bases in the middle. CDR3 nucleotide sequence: TGCAGCGTCTCCAGGCAGGGGGGCGAGCAGTACTTC. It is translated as CSVSRQGGEQYF.

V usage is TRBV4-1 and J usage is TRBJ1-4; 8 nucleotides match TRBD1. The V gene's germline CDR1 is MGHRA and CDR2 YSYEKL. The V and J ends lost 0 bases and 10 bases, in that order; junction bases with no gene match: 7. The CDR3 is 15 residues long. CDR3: CASSQETGELVKLFF. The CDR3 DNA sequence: TGCGCCAGCAGCCAAGAGACAGGGGAGCTCGTAAAACTGTTTTTT.

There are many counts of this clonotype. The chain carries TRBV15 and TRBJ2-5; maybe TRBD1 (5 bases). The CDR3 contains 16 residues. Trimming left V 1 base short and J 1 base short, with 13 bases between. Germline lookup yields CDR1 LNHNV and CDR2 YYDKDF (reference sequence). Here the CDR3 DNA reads TGTGCCACCAGCAGAGCCGTGCCAGGGCCCCAAGAGACCCAGTACTTC. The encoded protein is CATSRAVPGPQETQYF.

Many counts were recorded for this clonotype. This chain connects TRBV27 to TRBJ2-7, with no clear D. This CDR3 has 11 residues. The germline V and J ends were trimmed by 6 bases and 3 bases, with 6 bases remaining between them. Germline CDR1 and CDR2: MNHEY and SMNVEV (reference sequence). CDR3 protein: CASSEGYEQYF. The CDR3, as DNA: TGTGCCAGCAGCGAAGGCTACGAGCAGTACTTC.

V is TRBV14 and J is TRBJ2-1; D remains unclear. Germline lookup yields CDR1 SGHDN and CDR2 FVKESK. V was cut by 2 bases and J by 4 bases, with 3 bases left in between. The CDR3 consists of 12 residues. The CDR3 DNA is TGTGCCAGCAGCCAAAGGTACAATGAGCAGTTCTTC. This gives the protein CASSQRYNEQFF.

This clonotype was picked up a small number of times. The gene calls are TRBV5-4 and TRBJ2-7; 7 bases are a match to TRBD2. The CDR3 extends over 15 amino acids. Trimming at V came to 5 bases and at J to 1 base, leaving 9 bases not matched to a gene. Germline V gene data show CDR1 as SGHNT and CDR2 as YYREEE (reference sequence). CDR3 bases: TGTGCCAGCAGTCATGGTCTAGCGGAGTCCTACGAGCAGTACTTC. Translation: CASSHGLAESYEQYF.

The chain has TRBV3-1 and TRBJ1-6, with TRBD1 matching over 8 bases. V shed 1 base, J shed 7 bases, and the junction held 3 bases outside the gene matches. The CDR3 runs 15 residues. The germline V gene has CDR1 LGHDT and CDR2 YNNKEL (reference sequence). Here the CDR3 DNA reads TGTGCCAGCAGCCAAGGCGGGACAGGCAATTCACCCCTCCACTTT. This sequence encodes CASSQGGTGNSPLHF.

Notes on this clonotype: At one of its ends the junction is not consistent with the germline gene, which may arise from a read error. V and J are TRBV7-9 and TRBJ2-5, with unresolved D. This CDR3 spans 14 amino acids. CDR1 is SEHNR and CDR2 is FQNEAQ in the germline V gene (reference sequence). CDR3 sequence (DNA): TGTGCCGGCAGCTCACCCAGGAGTACGGAGACCCAGTACTTC. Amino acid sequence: CAGSSPRSTETQYF.

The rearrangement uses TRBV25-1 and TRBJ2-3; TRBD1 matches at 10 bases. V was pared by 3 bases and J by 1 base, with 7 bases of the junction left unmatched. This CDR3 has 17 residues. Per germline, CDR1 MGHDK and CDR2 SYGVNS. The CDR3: CASSEAFGTGGTDTQYF. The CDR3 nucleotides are TGTGCCAGCAGTGAGGCCTTTGGGACAGGGGGCACAGATACGCAGTATTTT. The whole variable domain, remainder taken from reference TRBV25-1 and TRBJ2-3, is EADIYQTPRYLVIGTGKKITLECSQTMGHDKMYWYQQDPGMELHLIHYSYGVNSTEKGDLSSESTVSRIRTEHFPLTLESARPSHTSQYLCASSEAFGTGGTDTQYFGPGTRLTVL.

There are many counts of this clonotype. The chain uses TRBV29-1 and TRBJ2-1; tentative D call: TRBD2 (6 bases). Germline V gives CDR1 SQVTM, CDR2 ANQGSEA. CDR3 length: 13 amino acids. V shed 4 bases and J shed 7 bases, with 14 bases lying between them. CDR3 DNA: TGCAGCGTTGGTGGAGGGATACATAATGAGCAGTTCTTC. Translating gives CSVGGGIHNEQFF.

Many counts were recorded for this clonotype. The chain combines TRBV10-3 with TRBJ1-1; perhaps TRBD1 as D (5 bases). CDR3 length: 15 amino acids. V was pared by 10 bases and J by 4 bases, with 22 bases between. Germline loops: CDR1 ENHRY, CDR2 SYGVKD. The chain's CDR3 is CATRILVGTSTEAFF. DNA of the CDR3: TGTGCCACCAGAATCTTAGTGGGGACTAGCACTGAAGCTTTCTTT.

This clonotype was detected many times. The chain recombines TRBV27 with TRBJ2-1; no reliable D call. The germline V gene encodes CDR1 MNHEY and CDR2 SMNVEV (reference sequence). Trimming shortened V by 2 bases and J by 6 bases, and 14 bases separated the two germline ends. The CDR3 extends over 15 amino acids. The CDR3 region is CASSLEVRSGNEQFF. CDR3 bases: TGTGCCAGCAGTTTAGAAGTTAGATCGGGCAATGAGCAGTTCTTC.

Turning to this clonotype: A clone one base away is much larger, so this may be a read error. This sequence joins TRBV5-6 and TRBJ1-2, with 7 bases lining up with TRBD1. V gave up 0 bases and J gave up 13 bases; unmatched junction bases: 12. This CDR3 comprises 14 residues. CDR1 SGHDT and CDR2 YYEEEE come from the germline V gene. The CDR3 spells CASSLGFGQARATF. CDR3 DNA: TGTGCCAGCAGCTTGGGTTTCGGACAGGCCAGAGCCACCTTC.

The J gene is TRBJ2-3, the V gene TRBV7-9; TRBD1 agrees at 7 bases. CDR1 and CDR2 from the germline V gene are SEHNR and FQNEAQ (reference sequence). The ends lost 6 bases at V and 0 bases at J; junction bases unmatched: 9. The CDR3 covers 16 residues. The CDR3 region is CASSDRTGSSTDTQYF. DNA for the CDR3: TGTGCCAGCAGTGACAGGACAGGCTCAAGCACAGATACGCAGTATTTT.

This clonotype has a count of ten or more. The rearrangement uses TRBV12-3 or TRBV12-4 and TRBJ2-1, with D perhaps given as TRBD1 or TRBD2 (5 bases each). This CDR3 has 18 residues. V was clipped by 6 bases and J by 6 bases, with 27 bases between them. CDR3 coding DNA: TGTGCCAGCAGGTCCCTCCCCCGGGGACGAATTCGCCTCAATGAGCAGTTCTTC. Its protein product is CASRSLPRGRIRLNEQFF.

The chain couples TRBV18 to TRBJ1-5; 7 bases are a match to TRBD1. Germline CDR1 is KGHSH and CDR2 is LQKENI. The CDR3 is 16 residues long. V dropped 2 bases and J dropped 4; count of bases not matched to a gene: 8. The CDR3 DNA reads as TGTGCCAGCTCACCAGCCCGACAGGGAGGAAATCAGCCCCAGCATTTT. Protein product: CASSPARQGGNQPQHF.

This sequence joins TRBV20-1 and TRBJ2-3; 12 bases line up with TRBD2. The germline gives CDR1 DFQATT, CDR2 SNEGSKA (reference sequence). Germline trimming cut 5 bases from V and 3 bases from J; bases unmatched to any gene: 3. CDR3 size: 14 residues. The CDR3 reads CSAPGTSGTDTQYF. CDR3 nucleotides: TGCAGTGCTCCCGGGACTAGCGGGACAGATACGCAGTATTTT.

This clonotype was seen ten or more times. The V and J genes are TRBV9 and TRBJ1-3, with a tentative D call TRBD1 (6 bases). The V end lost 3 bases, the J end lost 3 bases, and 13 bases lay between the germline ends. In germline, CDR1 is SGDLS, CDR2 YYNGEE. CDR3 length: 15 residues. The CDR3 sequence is CASSAETGFGNTIYF. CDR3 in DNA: TGTGCCAGCAGCGCAGAAACAGGGTTTGGAAACACCATATATTTT.

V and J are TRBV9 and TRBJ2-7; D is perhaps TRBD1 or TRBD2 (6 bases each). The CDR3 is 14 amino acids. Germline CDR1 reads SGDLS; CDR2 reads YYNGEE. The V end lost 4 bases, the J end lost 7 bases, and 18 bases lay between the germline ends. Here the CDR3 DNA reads TGTGCCAGCAGCCTATTGGACAGCCGGGGGGAGCAGTACTTC. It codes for CASSLLDSRGEQYF.